This T cell receptor (beta chain) was identified during a study of T cell changes during pregnancy in multiple sclerosis. The sample holds one count of this clone. V was clipped by 0 bases and J by 3 bases, with 6 bases between them. The V gene's germline CDR1 is SGDLS and CDR2 YYNGEE. This CDR3 is 13 amino acids long. The protocol was immunoSEQ multiplex PCR, while the TCRdb copy is restricted to in-frame clones and leaves out a portion. This sample has under 50,000 clones, with about 87% found just once. This sample comprised CD4+ T cells from peripheral blood mononuclear cells, obtained before pregnancy. This rearrangement joins TRBV9 to TRBJ1-2; D possibly corresponds to TRBD1 (6 bases). The TCR comes from a female donor with multiple sclerosis, enrolled in a pregnancy study. The CDR3 spells CASSVGTDYGYTF. The CDR3 DNA is TGTGCCAGCAGCGTAGGGACAGACTATGGCTACACCTTC.